This TCR beta chain was captured in a study of low-dose radiotherapy and immunotherapy resistance in tumors. Study-level background: Fractions of 1 Gy went to Cohort 2 every two weeks, for 13 Gy over 26 weeks. Given every two weeks, intravenous cyclophosphamide 200 mg/m2 preceded radiation and immunotherapy by one day. Daily oral aspirin at 300 mg began on cycle 1 day 1 and lasted four cycles.

cDNA synthesis used a TRAV/TRBV-specific primer set for both chains. Amplification, which lasted about 20 PCR cycles, used a constant-region primer and V-primer adapter to amplify TCRs. mRNA, once isolated, was amplified by in vitro transcription. MiXCR was run by TCRdb on the reads, yielding one entry per CDR3 protein. Of 14,000 to 15,000 distinct CDR3 sequences in the sample, 40% to 60% were seen once. CDR1 and CDR2 (germline): MNHNY, SVGAGI (reference sequence). The CDR3 length is 17 residues. V gave up 3 bases and J gave up 8 bases; unmatched junction bases: 12. This rearrangement joins TRBV6-6 to TRBJ2-1, with 11 nucleotides matching TRBD2. The sequence came from a human donor with advanced metastatic prostate, ovarian, gallbladder or colorectal cancer (not recorded which). This table probably holds off-target reads from a library built for another chain. The CDR3 spells CASSYGPSGGKMDEQFF. The CDR3, as DNA: TGTGCCAGCAGTTATGGGCCTAGCGGGGGGAAAATGGATGAGCAGTTCTTC.